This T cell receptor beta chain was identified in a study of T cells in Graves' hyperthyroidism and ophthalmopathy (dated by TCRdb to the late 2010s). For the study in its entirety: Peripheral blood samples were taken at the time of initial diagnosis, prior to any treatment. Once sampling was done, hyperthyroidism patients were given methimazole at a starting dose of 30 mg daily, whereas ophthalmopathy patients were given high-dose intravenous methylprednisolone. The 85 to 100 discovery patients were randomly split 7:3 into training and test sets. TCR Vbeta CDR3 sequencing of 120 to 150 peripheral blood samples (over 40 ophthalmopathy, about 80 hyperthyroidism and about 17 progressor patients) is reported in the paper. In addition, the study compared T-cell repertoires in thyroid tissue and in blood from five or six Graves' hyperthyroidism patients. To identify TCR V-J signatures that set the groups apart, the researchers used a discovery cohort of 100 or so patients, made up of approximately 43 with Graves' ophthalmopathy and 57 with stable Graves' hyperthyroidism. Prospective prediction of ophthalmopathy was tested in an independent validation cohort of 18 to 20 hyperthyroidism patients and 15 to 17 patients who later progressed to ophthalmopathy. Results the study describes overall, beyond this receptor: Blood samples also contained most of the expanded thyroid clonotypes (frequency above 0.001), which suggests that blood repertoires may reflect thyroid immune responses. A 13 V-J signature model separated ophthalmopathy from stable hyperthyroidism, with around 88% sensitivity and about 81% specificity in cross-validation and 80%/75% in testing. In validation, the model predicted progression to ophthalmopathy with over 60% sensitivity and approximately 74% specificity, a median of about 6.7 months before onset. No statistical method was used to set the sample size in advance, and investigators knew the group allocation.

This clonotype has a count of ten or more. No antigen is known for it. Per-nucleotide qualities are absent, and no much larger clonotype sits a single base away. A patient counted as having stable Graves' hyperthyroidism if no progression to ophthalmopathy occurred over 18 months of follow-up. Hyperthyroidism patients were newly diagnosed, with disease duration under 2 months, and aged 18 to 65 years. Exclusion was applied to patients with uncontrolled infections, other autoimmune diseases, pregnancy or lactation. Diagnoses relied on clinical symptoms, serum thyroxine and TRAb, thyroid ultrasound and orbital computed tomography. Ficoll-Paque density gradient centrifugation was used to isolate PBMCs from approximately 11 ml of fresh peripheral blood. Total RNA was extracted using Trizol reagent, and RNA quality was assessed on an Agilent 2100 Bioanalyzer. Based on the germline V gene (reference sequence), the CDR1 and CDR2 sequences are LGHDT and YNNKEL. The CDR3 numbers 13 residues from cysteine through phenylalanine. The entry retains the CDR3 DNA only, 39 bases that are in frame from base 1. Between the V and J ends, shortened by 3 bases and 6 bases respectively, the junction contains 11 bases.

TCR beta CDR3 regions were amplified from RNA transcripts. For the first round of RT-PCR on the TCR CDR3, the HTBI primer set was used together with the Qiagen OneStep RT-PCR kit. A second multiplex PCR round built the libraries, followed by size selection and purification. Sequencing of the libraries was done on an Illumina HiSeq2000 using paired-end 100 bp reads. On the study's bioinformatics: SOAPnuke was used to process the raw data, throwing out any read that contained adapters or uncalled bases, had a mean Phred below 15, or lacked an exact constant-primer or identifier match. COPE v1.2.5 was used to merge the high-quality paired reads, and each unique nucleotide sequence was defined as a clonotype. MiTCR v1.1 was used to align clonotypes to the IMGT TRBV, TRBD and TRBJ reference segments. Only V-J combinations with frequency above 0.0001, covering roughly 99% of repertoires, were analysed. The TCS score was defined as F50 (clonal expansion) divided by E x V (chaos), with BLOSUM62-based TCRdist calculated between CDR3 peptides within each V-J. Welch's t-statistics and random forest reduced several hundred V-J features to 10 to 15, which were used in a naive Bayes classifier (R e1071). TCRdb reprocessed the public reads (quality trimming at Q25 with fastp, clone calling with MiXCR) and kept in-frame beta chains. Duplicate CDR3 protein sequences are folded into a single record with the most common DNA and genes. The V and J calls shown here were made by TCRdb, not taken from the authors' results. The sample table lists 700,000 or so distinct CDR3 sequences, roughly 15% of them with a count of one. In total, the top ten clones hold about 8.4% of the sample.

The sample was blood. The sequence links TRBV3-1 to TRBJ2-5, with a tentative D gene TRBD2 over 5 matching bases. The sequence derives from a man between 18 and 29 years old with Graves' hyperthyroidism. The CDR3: CASSQGSGKTQYF. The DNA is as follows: TGTGCCAGCAGCCAGGGGTCCGGGAAGACCCAGTACTTC.